The text below deals with one T cell receptor beta chain. This record belongs to a study of OX40 agonist ivuxolimab in advanced cancers. For the study at large: Patients undergoing dose escalation presented with hepatocellular carcinoma, melanoma, renal cell or head and neck cancer.

This CDR3 region has 15 residues. V was pared by 2 bases and J by 3 bases, with 5 bases of the junction left unmatched. Germline V lookup: CDR1 SGHTA, CDR2 FQGNSA. Data came from immunoSEQ multiplex PCR; TCRdb stores just in-frame clones and leaves some out. This sample yields 60,000 to 80,000 clones, of which about nine tenths are seen a single time; approximately 8% belongs to the top ten. This receptor was identified in an adult with an advanced solid tumor such as melanoma, head and neck, liver or kidney cancer. The material was CD4+ or CD8+ T cells sorted from blood, obtained in a trial of the OX40 agonist ivuxolimab. The chain is built from TRBV7-2 and TRBJ2-3, with TRBD1 matching over 7 bases. CDR3 in amino acids: CASSLTPQGTDTQYF. CDR3 DNA sequence: TGTGCCAGCAGCTTAACCCCACAGGGGACAGATACGCAGTATTTT.